One sample yielded the 20 T cell receptor beta chains listed below, sequenced in a study of CD8+ T cells in alopecia areata. TCR sequencing used cDNA made by reverse transcription of extracted RNA. Only in-frame clones appear in the TCRdb table, and some are missing; sequencing was by immunoSEQ multiplex PCR. The sample lists over 150,000 clones, 53% seen once, with 10% to 14% in the top ten. The sample's treatment: oral pan-JAK inhibitor, 5-10 mg twice daily. Material: CD8+ T cells sorted from blood, obtained at week 24, from a patient treated with tofacitinib. The origin of the receptors is a human donor with alopecia areata.

This chain links TRBV27 with TRBJ2-7, with 7 bases aligning to TRBD2. The length of the CDR3 is 16 residues. Germline V CDR1 and CDR2: MNHEY, SMNVEV (reference sequence). Losses at the gene ends were 5 bases for V and 1 base for J; bases not matched to a gene: 11. The CDR3 nucleotides read TGTGCCAGCAGTCCAGCCCGGGGGGACCTTTCCTACGAGCAGTACTTC. Protein sequence: CASSPARGDLSYEQYF.

The V call is TRBV30, the J call TRBJ1-2; the D gene is possibly TRBD1 (5 bases). This CDR3 has 13 amino acids. Trimming pared 1 base from V and 8 bases from J, leaving 14 bases between. Germline loops: CDR1 GTSNPN, CDR2 SVGIG (reference sequence). The CDR3 DNA follows: TGTGCCTGGAGTGAATCTTTTGGGGACGGCTACACCTTC. It translates to CAWSESFGDGYTF.

V and J are TRBV27 and TRBJ1-1; unclear D gene. Germline CDR1 is MNHEY and CDR2 is SMNVEV (reference sequence). CDR3 length: 13 residues. Trimming left V 3 bases short and J 6 bases short, with 11 bases between. The CDR3 region is CASSFASRAEAFF. The CDR3 bases are TGTGCCAGCAGTTTCGCCTCGAGGGCTGAAGCTTTCTTT.

The chain joins TRBV14 to TRBJ1-5; D ambiguous. This CDR3 is 14 amino acids long. Trimming took off 4 bases at V and 2 bases at J, with 9 bases between the two ends. From germline, CDR1 is SGHDN and CDR2 FVKESK. The CDR3 here is CASSLVGGNQPQHF. The CDR3 nucleotides read TGTGCCAGCAGCCTCGTTGGAGGCAATCAGCCCCAGCATTTT.

This chain links TRBV29-1 with TRBJ2-5; D remains unclear. This CDR3 spans 14 amino acids. CDR1 is SQVTM and CDR2 is ANQGSEA in the germline V gene. Trimming removed 6 bases at V and 2 bases at J, with 16 bases between. CDR3 in DNA: TGCAGCGTGTTGGGCACCGATACACAAGAGACCCAGTACTTC. It is translated as CSVLGTDTQETQYF.

The V call is TRBV15, the J call TRBJ2-1; 8 nucleotides agree with TRBD2. The CDR3 loop spans 13 amino acids. The V segment lost 2 bases and the J segment 10 bases; nucleotides outside the gene matches: 4. The germline CDR1 and CDR2 sequences are LNHNV and YYDKDF (reference sequence). The chain's CDR3 is CATSRPGGAEQFF. CDR3 in DNA: TGTGCCACCAGCAGACCGGGGGGGGCGGAGCAGTTCTTC.

This chain uses TRBV10-3 with TRBJ1-2, with D hard to call. V dropped 5 bases and J dropped 4 bases, with 5 bases sitting between them. Per germline, CDR1 ENHRY and CDR2 SYGVKD. The CDR3 length is 11 residues. The CDR3 region has the DNA TGTGCCATCAGTTCCGTCTATGGCTACACCTTC. Amino acid sequence: CAISSVYGYTF.

This chain uses TRBV7-8 with TRBJ2-5, with D possibly being TRBD1 (6 bases). There are 15 residues in the CDR3. Trimming pared 0 bases from V and 3 bases from J, leaving 11 bases between. Germline lookup yields CDR1 SGHVS and CDR2 FQNEAQ. The CDR3: CASSLALGAKETQYF. The CDR3 coding sequence is TGTGCCAGCAGCTTAGCGCTGGGGGCAAAAGAGACCCAGTACTTC.

The genes are TRBV18 and TRBJ2-5, with no clear D. Trimming shortened V by 3 bases and J by 0 bases, and 14 bases separated the two germline ends. The CDR3 consists of 16 residues. From germline, CDR1 is KGHSH and CDR2 LQKENI. This CDR3 reads CASSPTAMVDQETQYF. The CDR3, as DNA: TGTGCCAGCTCACCCACAGCGATGGTCGACCAAGAGACCCAGTACTTC. Together with reference TRBV18 and TRBJ2-5, the CDR3 gives the full variable domain: NAGVMQNPRHLVRRRGQEARLRCSPMKGHSHVYWYRQLPEEGLKFMVYLQKENIIDESGMPKERFSAEFPKEGPSILRIQQVVRGDSAAYFCASSPTAMVDQETQYFGPGTRLLVL.

This chain joins TRBV30 and TRBJ1-1, with D perhaps TRBD1 (5 bases). Germline values: CDR1 GTSNPN, CDR2 SVGIG (reference sequence). CDR3 length: 13 residues. V dropped 2 bases and J dropped 1 base, with 8 bases sitting between them. The CDR3 protein is CAWSPGTNTEAFF. The CDR3 bases are TGTGCCTGGAGTCCAGGGACGAACACTGAAGCTTTCTTT.

The gene calls are TRBV30 and TRBJ2-7; unclear D gene. In germline, CDR1 is GTSNPN, CDR2 SVGIG (reference sequence). V lost 5 bases, J lost 5 bases, and 7 bases lay in between. The CDR3 loop spans 10 amino acids. In DNA form, the CDR3 reads TGTGCCTGGGGCGAGAACGAGCAGTACTTC. Protein sequence: CAWGENEQYF. Together with reference TRBV30 and TRBJ2-7, the CDR3 gives the full variable domain: SQTIHQWPATLVQPVGSPLSLECTVEGTSNPNLYWYRQAAGRGLQLLFYSVGIGQISSEVPQNLSASRPQDRQFILSSKKLLLSDSGFYLCAWGENEQYFGPGTRLTVT.

The gene calls are TRBV27 and TRBJ2-1; D is unclear. The CDR3 length is 12 residues. The ends were cut back, 7 bases at V and 10 bases at J, with 14 bases in the middle. Per the germline V gene, CDR1 is MNHEY and CDR2 is SMNVEV (reference sequence). CDR3 loop: CASTDLQREQFF. The DNA of the CDR3 is TGTGCCAGCACCGACCTTCAGAGGGAGCAGTTCTTC.

This clone was counted a few times. The chain's CDR3 is CASSLPSGGPSGELFF. CDR3 bases: TGTGCCAGCAGCCTCCCGTCCGGGGGGCCCTCCGGGGAGCTGTTTTTT. The chain carries TRBV6-6 and TRBJ2-2; maybe TRBD2 (7 bases). The CDR3 consists of 16 residues. The germline V gene encodes CDR1 MNHNY and CDR2 SVGAGI (reference sequence). V was shortened by 6 bases and J by 6 bases, with 20 bases between the two germline ends.

The chain combines TRBV19 with TRBJ1-5; no clear D gene. This CDR3 comprises 13 residues. Germline CDR1 reads LNHDA; CDR2 reads SQIVND (reference sequence). Trimming removed 4 bases from V and 3 bases from J, with 7 bases in between. For the CDR3, the DNA is TGTGCCAGTAGTAGGTCAGACAATCAGCCCCAGCATTTT. Translation: CASSRSDNQPQHF.

This clone has just a few counts. V usage is TRBV30 and J usage is TRBJ1-1; D gene ambiguous. There are 12 residues in the CDR3. V lost 3 bases and J lost 7, with 12 bases in between. Per germline, CDR1 GTSNPN and CDR2 SVGIG (reference sequence). The CDR3 DNA is TGTGCCTGGAGGATCTCGGGGAATGAAGCTTTCTTT. Translating gives CAWRISGNEAFF.

Only a few counts were recorded for this clone. The chain employs TRBV19 and TRBJ1-1; D gene uncertain. This CDR3 has 13 amino acids. The V end was cut by 3 bases, the J end by 1 base, with 6 bases between. The V gene's germline CDR1 is LNHDA and CDR2 SQIVND (reference sequence). The CDR3 DNA reads as TGTGCCAGTAGTATGCTGTCGAACACTGAAGCTTTCTTT. The encoded protein is CASSMLSNTEAFF.

As concerns this clone: Other DNA sequences of this sample code for an identical CDR3. This chain links TRBV7-2 with TRBJ2-7, with D hard to call. Germline-derived CDR1 and CDR2 are SGHTA and FQGNSA. The V and J ends lost 1 base and 3 bases respectively, with 4 bases between them. The CDR3 covers 12 residues. For the CDR3, the DNA is TGTGCCAGCAGCTTAGTGGGCTACGAGCAGTACTTC. Translating gives CASSLVGYEQYF.

This chain joins TRBV28 and TRBJ1-2; 10 nucleotides agree with TRBD1. With V trimmed by 4 bases and J by 7 bases, 12 bases remained unmatched. Germline V lookup: CDR1 MDHEN, CDR2 SYDVKM. The CDR3 is made up of 16 amino acids. The CDR3 protein is CASSSPYRDRGSGYTF. In nucleotides, the CDR3 is TGTGCCAGCAGTTCCCCGTACCGGGACAGGGGCTCTGGCTACACCTTC.

This clone was detected a few times. The chain couples TRBV7-2 to TRBJ2-3, with 7 nucleotides matching TRBD2. CDR1 SGHTA and CDR2 FQGNSA come from the germline V gene. Germline trimming cut 0 bases from V and 5 bases from J; bases unmatched to any gene: 5. The length of the CDR3 is 15 residues. CDR3 DNA: TGTGCCAGCAGCTTAGCCGCGGGGGACCAAGATACGCAGTATTTT. This translates into CASSLAAGDQDTQYF.

This clone turned up a few times. This chain joins TRBV5-1 and TRBJ1-1; TRBD1 agrees at 8 bases. The CDR3 has 13 residues. Germline V gives CDR1 SGHRS, CDR2 YFSETQ. The V and J ends lost 6 bases and 5 bases, in that order; junction bases with no gene match: 6. The DNA for the CDR3 is TGCGCCAGCACCCTAGACAGGGGTACTGAAGCTTTCTTT. Encoded protein: CASTLDRGTEAFF.